The 11 T cell receptor beta chains below all came from one sample that was sequenced in a study of T cell repertoires in cytomegalovirus infection. TCRdb reanalysed the reads using MiXCR and keeps one entry per CDR3 protein. This sample carries about 180,000 distinct CDR3 sequences, around 15% of them seen once, and the ten largest clones take more than 20%. Sample: PBMCs. The receptors stem from a human donor in good health (CMV status not recorded). Some clones in this sample may be carry-over from other donors' samples.

The chain uses TRBV30 and TRBJ2-1; 13 bases are a match to TRBD2. This CDR3 region has 17 residues. After removal of 5 bases from V and 0 bases from J, the junction contained 7 bases not matched to a gene. Germline assignment: CDR1 GTSNPN and CDR2 SVGIG (reference sequence). CDR3 sequence: CAWARLAGGTSYNEQFF. In DNA form, the CDR3 reads TGTGCCTGGGCCCGACTAGCGGGAGGAACCTCCTACAATGAGCAGTTCTTC.

The chain joins TRBV12-3 or TRBV12-4 to TRBJ2-5; possibly TRBD2 for D (5 bases). The CDR3 totals 11 residues. Trimming removed 10 bases at V and 7 bases at J, with 13 bases between. The CDR3: CATSREGTQYF. In nucleotides, the CDR3 is TGTGCCACCTCCCGGGAAGGGACCCAGTACTTC.

This clonotype was picked up many times. The chain employs TRBV20-1 and TRBJ1-2; D perhaps matches TRBD1 (5 bases). CDR3 length: 12 amino acids. Germline-derived CDR1 and CDR2 are DFQATT and SNEGSKA (reference sequence). The V and J ends lost 6 bases and 4 bases respectively, with 12 bases between them. CDR3 sequence (DNA): TGCAGTGCCCCGAGGGGCATCTATGGCTACACCTTC. Encoded protein: CSAPRGIYGYTF.

The genes are TRBV4-1 and TRBJ2-1; D may be TRBD2 (5 bases). This CDR3 has 15 residues. Trimming cost V 1 base and J 8 bases, with 15 bases left between them. Looked up from germline, CDR1 is MGHRA and CDR2 is YSYEKL. This CDR3 reads CASSQVRGRGDEQFF. CDR3 in DNA: TGCGCCAGCAGCCAAGTTCGGGGAAGAGGCGATGAGCAGTTCTTC.

V usage is TRBV7-8 and J usage is TRBJ2-7; 11 bases match TRBD2. This CDR3 has 15 residues. Germline CDR1 is SGHVS and CDR2 is FQNEAQ. V dropped 3 bases and J dropped 5; count of bases not matched to a gene: 6. The CDR3 bases are TGTGCCAGCAGCTTCACTAGCGGGAGACTTGACGAGCAGTACTTC. Translating gives CASSFTSGRLDEQYF.

This clonotype was seen ten or more times. V gene TRBV7-2 combines with J gene TRBJ1-6, with 11 positions matching TRBD1. J lost 10 bases, V lost 2 bases, and 10 bases had no gene match. The CDR3 length is 17 residues. From germline, CDR1 is SGHTA and CDR2 FQGNSA. The CDR3, as DNA: TGTGCCAGCAGCTTAAATTCGGTTGGGACAGGGGGATCACCCCTCCACTTT. Encoded protein: CASSLNSVGTGGSPLHF.

The J gene is TRBJ2-2, the V gene TRBV5-4; unclear D gene. The CDR3 consists of 14 residues. The germline V gene has CDR1 SGHNT and CDR2 YYREEE (reference sequence). Trimming took 2 bases from V and 4 from J, leaving 9 bases between them. The CDR3 loop reads CASSFSPSTGELFF. The CDR3, as DNA: TGTGCCAGCAGCTTCTCCCCCAGCACCGGGGAGCTGTTTTTT.

This rearrangement joins TRBV7-2 to TRBJ2-3; D is possibly TRBD2 (5 bases). This CDR3 has 15 residues. The V gene's germline CDR1 is SGHTA and CDR2 FQGNSA. V lost 5 bases, J lost 6 bases, and 18 bases lay in between. CDR3 coding DNA: TGTGCCAGCAGCCAAGAGGGCTCCCGTTGGGATACGCAGTATTTT. It yields the protein CASSQEGSRWDTQYF.

The table lists this clonotype with a few counts. The CDR3 sequence: CASSESGNGVSPLHF. CDR3 DNA: TGTGCCAGCAGTGAATCCGGGAACGGGGTATCACCCCTCCACTTT. The chain joins TRBV25-1 to TRBJ1-6; D is uncertain. CDR1 and CDR2 from the germline V gene are MGHDK and SYGVNS. The CDR3 spans 15 residues. Trimming shortened V by 1 base and J by 10 bases, and 14 bases separated the two germline ends.

To note about this clonotype: The junction and the germline gene differ at one end; a read error may be behind it. This rearrangement joins TRBV12-3 or TRBV12-4 to TRBJ2-1; TRBD1 might be the D (6 bases). CDR3 size: 15 residues. The chain's CDR3 is CASRLASTGTNEQFF. The CDR3 nucleotides are TGTGCCAGCAGGTTAGCGTCTACAGGGACGAATGAGCAGTTCTTC.

This clonotype was seen only a few times. This chain links TRBV7-9 with TRBJ2-7; D may be TRBD1 (5 bases). The CDR3 length is 15 residues. The germline V gene has CDR1 SEHNR and CDR2 FQNEAQ (reference sequence). V lost 3 bases to trimming and J lost 3 bases, with 15 bases between them. The CDR3 DNA sequence: TGTGCCAGCAGCTTGGAGTCAGGGTCCGGCTACGAGCAGTACTTC. It yields the protein CASSLESGSGYEQYF. Using reference TRBV7-9 and TRBJ2-7 for the parts outside the CDR3, the full variable domain is DTGVSQNPRHKITKRGQNVTFRCDPISEHNRLYWYRQTLGQGPEFLTYFQNEAQLEKSRLLSDRFSAERPKGSFSTLEIQRTEQGDSAMYLCASSLESGSGYEQYFGPGTRLTVT.